The 14 T cell receptor beta chains listed next were all sequenced from one sample in a study of blood T cell repertoires in COVID-19. Clones were sequenced by immunoSEQ multiplex PCR, and TCRdb holds only the in-frame ones, with some missing. The data show more than 140,000 clones, 86% seen once. Sample: peripheral blood. The receptor set was obtained from a woman in her fifties or sixties with acute or convalescent COVID-19.

The chain couples TRBV7-8 to TRBJ2-1; D remains ambiguous. The CDR3 contains 15 residues. Per germline, CDR1 SGHVS and CDR2 FQNEAQ. The V gene lost 5 bases and the J gene lost 0 bases, with 11 bases spanning the gap. The CDR3 sequence is CASSQDISSYNEQFF. For the CDR3, the DNA is TGTGCCAGCAGCCAAGACATTAGCTCCTACAATGAGCAGTTCTTC.

The chain combines TRBV6-5 with TRBJ2-5; no clear D. The CDR3 is made up of 11 amino acids. V was pared by 5 bases and J by 2 bases, with 3 bases between. Germline values: CDR1 MNHEY, CDR2 SVGAGI. Written as DNA, the CDR3 is TGTGCCAGCAGTCAGCAAGAGACCCAGTACTTC. Encoded protein: CASSQQETQYF.

This sequence joins TRBV5-6 and TRBJ1-4, with 7 positions matching TRBD1. This CDR3 comprises 16 residues. The germline gives CDR1 SGHDT, CDR2 YYEEEE. V was clipped by 2 bases and J by 2 bases; unmatched bases: 6. CDR3 region: CASSFSLGQTNEKLFF. CDR3 DNA: TGTGCCAGCAGCTTCAGCTTGGGACAGACTAATGAAAAACTGTTTTTT.

This clone occurred many times. The V gene is TRBV6-6, the J gene TRBJ1-6; D call uncertain. The germline gives CDR1 MNHNY, CDR2 SVGAGI (reference sequence). The CDR3 runs to 15 residues. V lost 5 bases, J lost 0 bases, and 8 bases lay in between. Here the CDR3 reads CASSRTGSYNSPLHF. For the CDR3, the DNA is TGTGCCAGCAGTCGGACGGGCTCCTATAATTCACCCCTCCACTTT.

This chain joins TRBV30 and TRBJ2-7, with 8 bases lining up with TRBD1. Per germline, CDR1 GTSNPN and CDR2 SVGIG (reference sequence). V shed 2 bases and J 1 base; nucleotides not matched to a gene: 7. The CDR3 has 15 residues. The CDR3 region is CAWSTGTGLSYEQYF. As DNA, the CDR3 is TGTGCCTGGAGTACCGGGACAGGCCTATCCTACGAGCAGTACTTC.

The chain carries TRBV7-2 and TRBJ2-1; TRBD2 matches at 9 bases. V lost 1 base to trimming and J lost 10 bases; unmatched junction nucleotides: 5. The CDR3 is made up of 14 amino acids. Germline CDR1 and CDR2: SGHTA and FQGNSA. The CDR3 bases are TGTGCCAGCAGCTTAGATCGGCGGGGGGGGGAGCAGTTCTTC. This encodes CASSLDRRGGEQFF.

The J gene is TRBJ2-1, the V gene TRBV9, with 10 bases aligning to TRBD1. Germline V CDR1 and CDR2: SGDLS, YYNGEE. The CDR3 contains 15 residues. Losses at the gene ends were 3 bases for V and 4 bases for J; bases not matched to a gene: 4. The CDR3: CASSETGGAYNEQFF. CDR3 sequence (DNA): TGTGCCAGCAGCGAGACAGGGGGCGCATACAATGAGCAGTTCTTC.

V is TRBV30 and J is TRBJ1-4; tentatively, D is TRBD1 (5 bases). The CDR3 covers 14 residues. Germline CDR1 and CDR2: GTSNPN and SVGIG (reference sequence). With 4 bases removed from V and 7 bases from J, the gap between germline ends came to 16 bases. CDR3 coding DNA: TGTGCCTGGACTCGGACAATCTGGAGTGAAAAACTGTTTTTT. Its translation is CAWTRTIWSEKLFF.

This clone was picked up one time. The J gene is TRBJ1-2, the V gene TRBV28, with 12 bases matching TRBD1. The CDR3 is 14 amino acids. Germline values: CDR1 MDHEN, CDR2 SYDVKM. Trimming removed 5 bases from V and 7 bases from J; junction bases left unmatched: 5. CDR3 loop: CASSTGTGGSGYTF. The CDR3 bases are TGTGCCAGCAGTACCGGGACAGGGGGCTCTGGCTACACCTTC.

The rearrangement uses TRBV30 and TRBJ2-1; 15 nucleotides line up with TRBD2. The germline CDR1 and CDR2 sequences are GTSNPN and SVGIG (reference sequence). The CDR3 has 18 residues. The ends lost 1 base at V and 12 bases at J; junction bases unmatched: 16. For the CDR3, the DNA is TGTGCCTGGAGTGCCCTTGGACTAGCGGGGGGGCGGGTCAAAGGGCAGTTCTTC. The encoded protein is CAWSALGLAGGRVKGQFF.

V and J are TRBV28 and TRBJ2-3; 7 nucleotides align to TRBD1. Germline V CDR1 and CDR2: MDHEN, SYDVKM. This CDR3 has 14 amino acids. V lost 1 base and J lost 6; bases outside the gene matches: 4. CDR3 region: CASSLSLRGDTQYF. CDR3 DNA: TGTGCCAGCAGTTTATCCCTCAGGGGGGATACGCAGTATTTT. Combining the CDR3 with reference TRBV28 and TRBJ2-3 gives the whole variable domain DVKVTQSSRYLVKRTGEKVFLECVQDMDHENMFWYRQDPGLGLRLIYFSYDVKMKEKGDIPEGYSVSREKKERFSLILESASTNQTSMYLCASSLSLRGDTQYFGPGTRLTVL.

The V and J genes are TRBV5-5 and TRBJ2-5; the D gene is possibly TRBD1 (5 bases). This CDR3 region has 13 residues. Trimming removed 4 bases at V and 5 bases at J, with 12 bases between. Germline V lookup: CDR1 SGHKS, CDR2 YYEKEE (reference sequence). The CDR3 nucleotides read TGTGCCAGCAGCGGGATCCCAGGGGAGACCCAGTACTTC. This encodes CASSGIPGETQYF. Drawing the rest from reference TRBV5-5 and TRBJ2-5, the complete variable domain is DAGVTQSPTHLIKTRGQQVTLRCSPISGHKSVSWYQQVLGQGPQFIFQYYEKEERGRGNFPDRFSARQFPNYSSELNVNALLLGDSALYLCASSGIPGETQYFGPGTRLLVL.

This chain joins TRBV6-1 and TRBJ2-5; TRBD1 matches at 12 bases. This CDR3 has 17 amino acids. After removal of 2 bases from V and 4 bases from J, the junction contained 8 bases not matched to a gene. CDR1 MNHNS and CDR2 SASEGT come from the germline V gene. The CDR3 region has the DNA TGTGCCAGCAGTGAAAGGGGGGGACAGGGGGCAGGAGAGACCCAGTACTTC. This translates into CASSERGGQGAGETQYF.

The V and J genes are TRBV29-1 and TRBJ1-5; weak D call: TRBD1 (6 bases). Trimming shortened V by 4 bases and J by 0 bases, and 13 bases separated the two germline ends. Germline assignment: CDR1 SQVTM and CDR2 ANQGSEA. This CDR3 has 15 amino acids. CDR3 nucleotides: TGCAGCGTTGGCGAGGGGGGGGGTAGCAATCAGCCCCAGCATTTT. This encodes CSVGEGGGSNQPQHF. The entire variable domain, with the rest obtained from reference TRBV29-1 and TRBJ1-5, is as follows: SAVISQKPSRDICQRGTSLTIQCQVDSQVTMMFWYRQQPGQSLTLIATANQGSEATYESGFVIDKFPISRPNLTFSTLTVSNMSPEDSSIYLCSVGEGGGSNQPQHFGDGTRLSIL.